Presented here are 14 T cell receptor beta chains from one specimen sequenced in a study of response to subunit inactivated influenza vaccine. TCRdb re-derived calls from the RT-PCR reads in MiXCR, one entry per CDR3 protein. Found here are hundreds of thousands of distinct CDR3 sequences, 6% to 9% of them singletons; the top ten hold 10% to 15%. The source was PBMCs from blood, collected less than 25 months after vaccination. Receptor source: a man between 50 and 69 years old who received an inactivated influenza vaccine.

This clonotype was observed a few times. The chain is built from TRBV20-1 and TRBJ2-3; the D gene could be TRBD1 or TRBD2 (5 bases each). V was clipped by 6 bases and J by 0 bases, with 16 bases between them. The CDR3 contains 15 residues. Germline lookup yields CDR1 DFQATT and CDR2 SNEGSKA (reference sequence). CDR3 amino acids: CSATGGSTSTDTQYF. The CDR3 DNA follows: TGCAGTGCCACTGGGGGTTCGACTAGCACAGATACGCAGTATTTT.

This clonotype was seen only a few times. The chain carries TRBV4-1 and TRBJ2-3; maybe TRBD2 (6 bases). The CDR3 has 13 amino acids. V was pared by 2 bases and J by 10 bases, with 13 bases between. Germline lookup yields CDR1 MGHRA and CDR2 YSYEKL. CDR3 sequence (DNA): TGCGCCAGCAGCCAACTTACCGGGACTTCGCAGTATTTT. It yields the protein CASSQLTGTSQYF.

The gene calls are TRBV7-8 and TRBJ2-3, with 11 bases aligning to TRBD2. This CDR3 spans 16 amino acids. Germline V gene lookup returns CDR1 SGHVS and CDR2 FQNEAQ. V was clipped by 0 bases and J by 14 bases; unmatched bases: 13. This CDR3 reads CASSLARDSGGAFRYF. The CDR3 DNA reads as TGTGCCAGCAGCTTAGCGCGTGATAGCGGGGGGGCCTTTCGGTATTTT.

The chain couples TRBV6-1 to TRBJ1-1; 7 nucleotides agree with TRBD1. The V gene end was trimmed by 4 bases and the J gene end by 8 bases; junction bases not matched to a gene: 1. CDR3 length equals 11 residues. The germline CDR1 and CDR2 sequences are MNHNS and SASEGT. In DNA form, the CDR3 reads TGTGCCAGCAGTGGAGGGGGCGAAGCTTTCTTT. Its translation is CASSGGGEAFF.

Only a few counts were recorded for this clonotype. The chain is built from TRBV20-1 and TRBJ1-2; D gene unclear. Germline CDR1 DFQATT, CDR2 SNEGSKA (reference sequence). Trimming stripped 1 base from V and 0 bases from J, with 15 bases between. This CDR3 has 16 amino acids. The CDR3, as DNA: TGCAGTGCTAGAGTGAATCTCAGGTCTTCTAACTATGGCTACACCTTC. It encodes CSARVNLRSSNYGYTF.

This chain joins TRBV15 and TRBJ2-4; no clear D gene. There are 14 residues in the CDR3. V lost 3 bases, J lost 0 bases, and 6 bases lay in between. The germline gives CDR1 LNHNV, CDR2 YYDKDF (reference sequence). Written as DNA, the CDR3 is TGTGCCACCAGCAGCTCCGGAGCCAAAAACATTCAGTACTTC. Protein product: CATSSSGAKNIQYF.

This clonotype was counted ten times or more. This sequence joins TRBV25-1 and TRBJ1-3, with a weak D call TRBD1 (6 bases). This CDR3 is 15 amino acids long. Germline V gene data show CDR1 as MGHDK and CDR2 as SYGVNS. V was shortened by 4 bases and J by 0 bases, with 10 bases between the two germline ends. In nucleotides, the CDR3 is TGTGCCAGCAGTGCCCGGACAGTCTCTGGAAACACCATATATTTT. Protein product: CASSARTVSGNTIYF.

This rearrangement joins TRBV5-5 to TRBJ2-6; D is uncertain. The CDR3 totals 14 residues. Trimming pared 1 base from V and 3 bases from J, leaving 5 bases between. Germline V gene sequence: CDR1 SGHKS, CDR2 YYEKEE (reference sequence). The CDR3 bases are TGTGCCAGCAGCTTGCCGGGTGGGGCCAACGTCCTGACTTTC. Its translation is CASSLPGGANVLTF.

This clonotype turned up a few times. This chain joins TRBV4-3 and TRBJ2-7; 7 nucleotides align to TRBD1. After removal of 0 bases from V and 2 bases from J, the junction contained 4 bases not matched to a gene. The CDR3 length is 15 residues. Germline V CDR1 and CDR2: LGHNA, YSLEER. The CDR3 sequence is CASSQEGGLTYEQYF. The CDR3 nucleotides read TGCGCCAGCAGCCAAGAAGGGGGCCTTACCTACGAGCAGTACTTC.

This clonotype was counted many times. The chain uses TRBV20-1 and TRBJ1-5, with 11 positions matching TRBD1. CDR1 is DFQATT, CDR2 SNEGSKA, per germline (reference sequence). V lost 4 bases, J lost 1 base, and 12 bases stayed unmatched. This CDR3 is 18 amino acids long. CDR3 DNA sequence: TGCAGTGCTACAGGGGACAGGGGGAGCTTTTTGAGCAATCAGCCCCAGCATTTT. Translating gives CSATGDRGSFLSNQPQHF.

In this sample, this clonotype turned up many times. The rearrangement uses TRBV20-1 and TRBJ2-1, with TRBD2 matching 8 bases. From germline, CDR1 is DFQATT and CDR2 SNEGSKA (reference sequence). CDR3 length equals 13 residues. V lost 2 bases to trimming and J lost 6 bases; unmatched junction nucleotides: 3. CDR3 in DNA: TGCAGTGCTAGATCGGGACTAGGCAATGAGCAGTTCTTC. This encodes CSARSGLGNEQFF.

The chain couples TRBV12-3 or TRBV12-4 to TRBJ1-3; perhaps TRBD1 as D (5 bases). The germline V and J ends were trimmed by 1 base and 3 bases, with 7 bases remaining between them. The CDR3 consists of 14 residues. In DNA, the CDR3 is TGTGCCAGCAGTTTAGTCGACAGTGGAAACACCATATATTTT. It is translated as CASSLVDSGNTIYF.

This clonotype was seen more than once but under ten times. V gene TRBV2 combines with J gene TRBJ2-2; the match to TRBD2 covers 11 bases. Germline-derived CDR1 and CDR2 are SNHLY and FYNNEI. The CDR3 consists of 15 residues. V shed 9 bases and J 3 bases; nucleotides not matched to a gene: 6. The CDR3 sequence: CASLAGGPDTGELFF. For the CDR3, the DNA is TGTGCCAGTTTAGCGGGAGGGCCAGACACCGGGGAGCTGTTTTTT.

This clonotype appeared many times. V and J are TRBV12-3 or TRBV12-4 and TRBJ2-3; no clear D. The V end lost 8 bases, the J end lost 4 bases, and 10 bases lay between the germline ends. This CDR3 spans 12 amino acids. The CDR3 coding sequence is TGTGCCAGCTCCTCGGGTGCAGATACGCAGTATTTT. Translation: CASSSGADTQYF.